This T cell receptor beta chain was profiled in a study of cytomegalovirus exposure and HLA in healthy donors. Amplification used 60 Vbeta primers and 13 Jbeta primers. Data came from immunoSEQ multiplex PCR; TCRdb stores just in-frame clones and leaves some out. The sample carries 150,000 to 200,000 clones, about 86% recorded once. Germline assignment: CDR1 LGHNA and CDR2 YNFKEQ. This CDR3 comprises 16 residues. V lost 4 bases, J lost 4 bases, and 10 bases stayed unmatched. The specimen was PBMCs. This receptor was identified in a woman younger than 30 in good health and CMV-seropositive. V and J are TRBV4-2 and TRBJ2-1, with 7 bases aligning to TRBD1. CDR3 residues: CASSLKGAGAYNEQFF. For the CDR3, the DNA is TGTGCCAGCAGCCTAAAGGGGGCAGGGGCTTACAATGAGCAGTTCTTC.